In this sample, the clone carrying this TCR beta chain turned up a few times. This entry belongs to a study of blood T cells in healthy people across ages. A J-beta primer mix and a sample-barcoded 5' primer were used in a second PCR of about 7 to 12 cycles. TCRdb redid the calling of the 5' RACE reads with MiXCR, one entry per CDR3 protein. The sample lists roughly 800,000 distinct CDR3 sequences, roughly 24% occurring once. This CDR3 spans 15 amino acids. CDR1 and CDR2 (germline): SNHLY, FYNNEI. V was cut by 8 bases and J by 1 base, with 15 bases left in between. These same records also appear under a second study, on T cells of mothers and their children.

This sequence originates from a boy aged 5-17 years in good health. Sequencing used blood. This chain connects TRBV2 to TRBJ2-1, with a tentative D call TRBD2 (6 bases). The CDR3, as DNA: TGTGCCAGCCGAAGGCGGGGCAATTCCTACAATGAGCAGTTCTTC. Encoded protein: CASRRRGNSYNEQFF.